Sequencing of this T cell receptor beta chain was carried out in a study of CDR3 diversity in severe acne. This clonotype was detected only a few times. One entry per CDR3 protein, called by TCRdb with MiXCR from the PCR reads. The data show around 91,000 distinct CDR3 sequences, with about 54% seen just once and roughly an eighth held by the top ten. Input material: blood. The clonotype comes from a male donor in good health, without acne.

The CDR3 protein is CASSIRTGPETQYF. The CDR3 DNA is TGTGCCAGTAGTATTCGGACAGGCCCAGAGACCCAGTACTTC. V is TRBV19 and J is TRBJ2-5, with 7 bases fitting TRBD1. J gave up 4 bases and V 3 bases, and 5 bases lay outside the gene matches. Germline CDR1 and CDR2: LNHDA and SQIVND (reference sequence). There are 14 residues in the CDR3.